This T cell receptor beta chain originates from a study of T cell therapy after organ transplantation (dated by TCRdb to 2018 to 2020). For the study in its entirety: The therapy products consisted of autologous CMV-specific T cells grown in vitro for around 2 weeks using a peptide pool of 30 HLA class I and II CMV epitopes. Patients were given up to 6 doses of T cells at 2-week intervals and were followed for less than 30 weeks after finishing therapy. About 80% of the ten patients were classed as clinical responders and two as nonresponders. The median number of CMV-specific T cells given to patients was 1.92 x 10^8, delivered over 2 to 6 intravenous infusions. A follow-up TRBV repertoire analysis was performed on an open-label phase I trial of autologous CMV-specific adoptive T cell therapy in solid-organ transplant recipients. Before T cell therapy commenced, pretherapy samples of peripheral blood were collected. Of the approximately eleven patients, only 8 had long-term post-therapy samples available.

On this clone itself: The target of this receptor is not known. One base away there is no much larger clone; base qualities are not given.

Reading the label with the study, this specimen's time point is: before start of T cell therapy. Solid-organ transplant recipients with drug-resistant/recurrent cytomegalovirus were included as patients. Fewer than twelve trial participants were selected for repertoire analysis based on availability of post-therapy peripheral blood mononuclear cells. Viable CD3+CD8+CD4- lymphocytes were isolated from PBMCs by sorting on a BD FACSAria III. The Qiagen DNeasy Kit was used to extract genomic DNA from the sorted cells. For CDR1 and CDR2, the germline V gene (reference sequence) lists SEHNR and FQNEAQ. The CDR3 runs 14 amino acids, cysteine and phenylalanine included. The sequence is cut down to CDR3 DNA, 42 bases in frame from base 1. The germline V and J ends show losses of 5 bases and 0 bases respectively, and no gene match explains 3 bases of the junction. The immunoSEQ two-step, bias-controlled multiplex PCR assay was used to amplify TRB CDR3 regions from genomic DNA. CDR3 libraries were sequenced on an Illumina NextSeq 500. The study's own analysis went as follows. The immunoSEQ Analyzer platform was used for the initial alignment and bioinformatics, which included bias normalization against synthetic CDR3 analogs. V, D and J gene annotation followed the IMGT database definitions. Further TRBV analyses used VDJtools version 1.1.10 and the R package tcR version 2.2.1.11 with default settings. For the GLIPH analysis, version 1.0 was run with default settings. In CDR3 sequences with at least 5 reads, significant changes in clonotype frequency were tested by a 2-sided binomial test with Benjamini-Hochberg correction (alpha = 0.01). Here the immuneACCESS table is served through TCRdb, limited to in-frame sequences with V and J called. Missing clones are a known gap in these copies; in checked studies unresolved V genes cover under half, and the rest lacks a known reason. V, J and clone size were drawn from that table, and D and trimming were deduced from the DNA. For this sample there are about 2,100 clones; about 89% appear just once. The top ten hold roughly a fifth of the sample.

General findings and caveats noted by the study authors: Marked pretherapy clonal expansions with minimal repertoire change after therapy were observed in nonresponders. Assessment of confounders such as concurrent antirejection and antiviral medications was prevented by the small cohort. Reconstitution after therapy appeared to involve both transferred clonotypes and endogenous clonotypes that were not detected in the therapy products. The fold change in CD8 clonality after therapy was inversely correlated with pretherapy clonality, which suggests that less biased repertoires were more open to remodeling. Few detected expansions in nonresponders may reflect reduced sample coverage from poor CD8+ T cell yield.

The rearrangement joined TRBV7-9 to TRBJ2-5; 7 bases in the junction line up with TRBD2. The TCR was taken from a human patient who had received a solid organ transplant and had CMV disease. This specimen was CD8+ T cells from blood, taken before autologous CMV-specific T cell therapy. The CDR3 reads CASSRGRNQETQYF. The DNA sequence is TGTGCCAGCAGCCGCGGGAGAAACCAAGAGACCCAGTACTTC.